These T cell receptor beta chains were read from a single sample in a study of beta chain features in type 1 diabetes. The data were produced by immunoSEQ multiplex PCR, yet TCRdb's version contains in-frame clones alone and is incomplete. The sample includes a few hundred thousand clones, roughly 13% of them seen just once. The specimen was naive CD4+ T cells from blood. The source is a man in his late teens or twenties in good health. The CDR3 runs from the conserved cysteine through the conserved F or W. Each record gives: D gene, J gene, clone size, CDR3 length, V gene, CDR3 protein, CDR3 DNA. The D gene is left open where the match is weak. Size values are once, few and many counts, or a class for expanded clones, and some rows have none.

D gene: .
J gene: TRBJ1-2
clone size: few
CDR3 length: 14
V gene: TRBV5-1
CDR3 protein: CASTLVTGNYGYTF
CDR3 DNA: TGCGCCAGCACCCTGGTGACGGGGAACTATGGCTACACCTTC

D gene: .
J gene: TRBJ1-5
clone size: few
CDR3 length: 12
V gene: TRBV7-2
CDR3 protein: CASSPPGQPQHF
CDR3 DNA: TGTGCCAGCAGCCCCCCGGGGCAGCCCCAGCATTTT

D gene: TRBD1
J gene: TRBJ2-2
clone size: .
CDR3 length: 17
V gene: TRBV23-1
CDR3 protein: CASSQSSGRGRSGELFF
CDR3 DNA: TGCGCCAGCAGTCAATCGTCCGGCAGGGGGCGGTCCGGGGAGCTGTTTTTT

D gene: TRBD1
J gene: TRBJ2-3
clone size: few
CDR3 length: 15
V gene: TRBV4-3
CDR3 protein: CASSQGTGLTDTQYF
CDR3 DNA: TGCGCCAGCAGCCAAGGGACAGGGCTAACAGATACGCAGTATTTT

D gene: TRBD1
J gene: TRBJ1-6
clone size: few
CDR3 length: 15
V gene: TRBV30
CDR3 protein: CAWSNLDRGPAPLHF
CDR3 DNA: TGTGCCTGGAGTAATCTCGACAGGGGGCCAGCACCCCTCCACTTT

D gene: TRBD1
J gene: TRBJ1-2
clone size: .
CDR3 length: 16
V gene: TRBV5-1
CDR3 protein: CASSAEGGETMGGYTF
CDR3 DNA: TGCGCCAGCAGCGCCGAAGGGGGCGAAACGATGGGTGGCTACACCTTC

D gene: TRBD1
J gene: TRBJ2-1
clone size: .
CDR3 length: 16
V gene: TRBV27
CDR3 protein: CASSFPRAGGRAEQFF
CDR3 DNA: TGTGCCAGCAGTTTTCCTAGGGCAGGGGGTCGGGCTGAGCAGTTCTTC

D gene: TRBD2
J gene: TRBJ2-7
clone size: .
CDR3 length: 16
V gene: TRBV9
CDR3 protein: CASSAGGGIGSYEQYF
CDR3 DNA: TGTGCCAGCAGCGCCGGCGGGGGAATCGGGTCCTACGAGCAGTACTTC

D gene: .
J gene: TRBJ2-6
clone size: few
CDR3 length: 15
V gene: TRBV18
CDR3 protein: CASSPSGSGANVLTF
CDR3 DNA: TGTGCCAGCTCACCGTCGGGCTCTGGGGCCAACGTCCTGACTTTC

D gene: TRBD1
J gene: TRBJ2-1
clone size: .
CDR3 length: 14
V gene: TRBV9
CDR3 protein: CASTQGSGGVEQFF
CDR3 DNA: TGTGCCAGCACGCAGGGGTCAGGGGGCGTTGAGCAGTTCTTC

D gene: .
J gene: TRBJ1-5
clone size: few
CDR3 length: 13
V gene: TRBV7-2
CDR3 protein: CASRPTEDQPQHF
CDR3 DNA: TGTGCCAGCAGGCCGACAGAAGATCAGCCCCAGCATTTT

D gene: TRBD1
J gene: TRBJ1-1
clone size: .
CDR3 length: 15
V gene: TRBV7-2
CDR3 protein: CASSLVPGGYTEAFF
CDR3 DNA: TGTGCCAGCAGCTTAGTTCCAGGGGGGTACACTGAAGCTTTCTTT

D gene: TRBD1
J gene: TRBJ1-2
clone size: few
CDR3 length: 13
V gene: TRBV30
CDR3 protein: CAWSGQGVTGYTF
CDR3 DNA: TGTGCCTGGAGTGGACAGGGCGTGACTGGCTACACCTTC

D gene: TRBD1
J gene: TRBJ2-7
clone size: .
CDR3 length: 15
V gene: TRBV28
CDR3 protein: CASRLPGTGGYEQYF
CDR3 DNA: TGTGCCAGCAGGCTCCCCGGGACAGGGGGATACGAGCAGTACTTC

D gene: .
J gene: TRBJ2-7
clone size: few
CDR3 length: 14
V gene: TRBV2
CDR3 protein: CASSEYVSSYEQYF
CDR3 DNA: TGTGCCAGCAGTGAATATGTCAGCTCCTACGAGCAGTACTTC

D gene: .
J gene: TRBJ1-1
clone size: .
CDR3 length: 13
V gene: TRBV7-2
CDR3 protein: CASTDRRNTEAFF
CDR3 DNA: TGTGCCAGCACGGACAGACGGAACACTGAAGCTTTCTTT

D gene: TRBD1
J gene: TRBJ1-1
clone size: .
CDR3 length: 12
V gene: TRBV29-1
CDR3 protein: CSVVRQGTEAFF
CDR3 DNA: TGCAGCGTTGTCCGACAGGGGACTGAAGCTTTCTTT

D gene: TRBD2
J gene: TRBJ2-1
clone size: .
CDR3 length: 15
V gene: TRBV5-1
CDR3 protein: CASSLMAGAQNEQFF
CDR3 DNA: TGCGCCAGCAGCTTGATGGCGGGAGCTCAAAATGAGCAGTTCTTC

D gene: TRBD2
J gene: TRBJ2-2
clone size: .
CDR3 length: 17
V gene: TRBV4-3
CDR3 protein: CASSRRLAGKAAGELFF
CDR3 DNA: TGCGCCAGCAGCCGAAGACTAGCGGGGAAGGCGGCCGGGGAGCTGTTTTTT

D gene: TRBD1
J gene: TRBJ1-6
clone size: .
CDR3 length: 14
V gene: TRBV30
CDR3 protein: CAWGGQGLNSPLHF
CDR3 DNA: TGTGCCTGGGGGGGACAGGGGTTGAATTCACCCCTCCACTTT

D gene: .
J gene: TRBJ2-5
clone size: .
CDR3 length: 14
V gene: TRBV19
CDR3 protein: CASSGQNFQETQYF
CDR3 DNA: TGTGCCAGTAGTGGGCAAAACTTTCAAGAGACCCAGTACTTC

D gene: .
J gene: TRBJ2-7
clone size: few
CDR3 length: 15
V gene: TRBV28
CDR3 protein: CASTLPSGGQYEQYF
CDR3 DNA: TGTGCCAGCACCCTCCCCTCCGGGGGGCAATACGAGCAGTACTTC

D gene: TRBD1
J gene: TRBJ2-1
clone size: .
CDR3 length: 16
V gene: TRBV19
CDR3 protein: CASSIGPGQGRNEQFF
CDR3 DNA: TGTGCCAGTAGTATAGGACCGGGACAGGGCCGCAATGAGCAGTTCTTC

D gene: .
J gene: TRBJ2-3
clone size: .
CDR3 length: 13
V gene: TRBV7-3
CDR3 protein: CASSFSGTDTQYF
CDR3 DNA: TGTGCCAGCAGCTTCTCTGGCACAGATACGCAGTATTTT

D gene: .
J gene: TRBJ2-1
clone size: few
CDR3 length: 17
V gene: TRBV7-3
CDR3 protein: CASSLVSGAGSYNEQFF
CDR3 DNA: TGTGCCAGCAGCTTAGTTAGCGGCGCGGGTTCCTACAATGAGCAGTTCTTC

D gene: .
J gene: TRBJ1-1
clone size: few
CDR3 length: 15
V gene: TRBV6-6
CDR3 protein: CASSYDGGRGTEAFF
CDR3 DNA: TGTGCCAGCAGTTATGACGGGGGAAGGGGCACTGAAGCTTTCTTT

D gene: TRBD2
J gene: TRBJ2-2
clone size: few
CDR3 length: 15
V gene: TRBV7-2
CDR3 protein: CASSVPSGSTGELFF
CDR3 DNA: TGTGCCAGCAGCGTCCCTAGCGGGAGTACCGGGGAGCTGTTTTTT

D gene: TRBD2
J gene: TRBJ2-1
clone size: few
CDR3 length: 12
V gene: TRBV29-1
CDR3 protein: CSVEATSGEQFF
CDR3 DNA: TGCAGCGTTGAAGCTACTAGCGGGGAGCAGTTCTTC

D gene: .
J gene: TRBJ2-2
clone size: .
CDR3 length: 14
V gene: TRBV4-3
CDR3 protein: CASSQTTGPGELFF
CDR3 DNA: TGCGCCAGCAGCCAGACCACAGGGCCCGGGGAGCTGTTTTTT

D gene: TRBD1
J gene: TRBJ1-3
clone size: .
CDR3 length: 14
V gene: TRBV6-5
CDR3 protein: CASRSTGAGNTIYF
CDR3 DNA: TGTGCCAGCAGGTCGACAGGGGCTGGAAACACCATATATTTT

D gene: TRBD2
J gene: TRBJ2-1
clone size: few
CDR3 length: 15
V gene: TRBV6-5
CDR3 protein: CASTRLAGGYNEQFF
CDR3 DNA: TGTGCCAGCACCAGACTAGCGGGGGGGTACAATGAGCAGTTCTTC

D gene: .
J gene: TRBJ2-1
clone size: few
CDR3 length: 16
V gene: TRBV18
CDR3 protein: CASSPEWRWTYNEQFF
CDR3 DNA: TGTGCCAGCTCACCAGAGTGGAGGTGGACCTACAATGAGCAGTTCTTC